The rows below give T cell receptor beta chains drawn from one sample of a study of neurological immune-mediated disorders. TCRdb itself ran the 5' RACE reads through MiXCR, one entry per CDR3 protein. The sample comprises 80,000 to 95,000 distinct CDR3 sequences, around 3.5% of which are singletons, and around 3.1% rests with the top ten. The material sequenced was PBMCs. The origin of the receptors is a woman in her 50s with multiple sclerosis. Both conserved end residues are part of each CDR3. Each record gives: V gene, D gene, J gene, clone size, CDR3 DNA, CDR3 protein. A D gene is named only where the DNA matches it firmly. Some rows have no size entry. The others give once, few or many, or a class for an expanded clone.

TRBV9	TRBD2	TRBJ2-1	many	TGTGCCAGCAGCCCCTCCTGGACTAGCAGCTGGGAGCAGTTCTTC	CASSPSWTSSWEQFF
TRBV5-6	.	TRBJ1-1	many	TGTGCCAGCAGCTTTGGCGGGGTGGGCACTGAAGCTTTCTTT	CASSFGGVGTEAFF
TRBV12-3/TRBV12-4	.	TRBJ1-2	many	TGTGCCAGCAGTTCCCAACTTACGACAGGTGGCTACACCTTC	CASSSQLTTGGYTF
TRBV20-1	TRBD2	TRBJ2-1	.	TGCAGTGCTGCCGGGACTAGCGGATACAATGAGCAGTTCTTC	CSAAGTSGYNEQFF
TRBV12-3/TRBV12-4	TRBD1	TRBJ2-5	many	TGTGCCAGCAGTTTAGCGCCGGGACAGGTGCAAGAGACCCAGTACTTC	CASSLAPGQVQETQYF
TRBV7-9	.	TRBJ2-7	few	TGTGCCAGCAGCTTGGTGGGACGGGCCCGCGAGCAGTACTTC	CASSLVGRAREQYF
TRBV12-3/TRBV12-4	TRBD2	TRBJ2-3	many	TGTGCCAGCAGTTTGACTAGCGGGGGACCGCCGCAGTATTTT	CASSLTSGGPPQYF
TRBV20-1	.	TRBJ2-7	many	TGCAGTGCAACTCCCCAGGTTGGGGTCGAGCAGTACTTC	CSATPQVGVEQYF
TRBV25-1	.	TRBJ1-6	many	TGTGCCAGCAGTGACCCCAGGCGGACTCAATCCCTCCACTTT	CASSDPRRTQSLHF
TRBV5-1	.	TRBJ1-4	many	TGCGCCAGCAGCTTCCTCGGACGGGGGACTAATGAAAAACTGTTTTTT	CASSFLGRGTNEKLFF
TRBV7-9	.	TRBJ2-7	many	TGTGCCAGCAGCTTACCCCCGGGACAATCCTACGAGCAGTACTTC	CASSLPPGQSYEQYF
TRBV20-1	TRBD1	TRBJ2-3	many	TGCAGTGCTACAGAAATCCCGGGACAGGGCGGCACAGATACGCAGTATTTT	CSATEIPGQGGTDTQYF
TRBV20-1	TRBD2	TRBJ2-1	many	TGCAGTGCTAGAGACGAAGCGGGGGCATCAGCTCCCTACAATGAGCAGTTCTTC	CSARDEAGASAPYNEQFF
TRBV7-8	.	TRBJ2-1	many	TGTGCCAGCAGCTTACCAGCGGGCGGGCACAATGAGCAGTTCTTC	CASSLPAGGHNEQFF
TRBV15	.	TRBJ1-2	many	TGTGCCACCAGCAGAGGCAGGTATAACTATGGCTACACCTTC	CATSRGRYNYGYTF
TRBV15	.	TRBJ2-5	many	TGTGCCACCTACCATCGTGGGGGAGAAGAGACCCAGTACTTC	CATYHRGGEETQYF
TRBV18	.	TRBJ2-3	.	TGTGCCAGCTCACCCGGCGCGTCAGGTACGCAGTATTTT	CASSPGASGTQYF
TRBV6-5	TRBD1	TRBJ1-1	many	TGTGCCAGCAGGCCCGGGACAGGGATCCCCCGCACTGAAGCTTTCTTT	CASRPGTGIPRTEAFF
TRBV7-9	TRBD1	TRBJ2-2	many	TGTGCCAGCAGCTCCGGACAGGGCAAGGGGACCGGGGAGCTGTTTTTT	CASSSGQGKGTGELFF
TRBV7-2	TRBD1	TRBJ1-1	.	TGTGCCAGCAGCTTTCAGGGGGAGACTGAAGCTTTCTTT	CASSFQGETEAFF
TRBV12-3/TRBV12-4	.	TRBJ2-3	many	TGTGCCAGCAGTTTACGAGCCTCCAGCGCAGATACGCAGTATTTT	CASSLRASSADTQYF
TRBV28	.	TRBJ2-5	many	TGTGCCAGCAACCCCCGAGTAGAAGAGACCCAGTACTTC	CASNPRVEETQYF
TRBV28	.	TRBJ1-6	few	TGTGCCAGCAGTTACCGAGGGTATTCAACCCTCAACTTT	CASSYRGYSTLNF
TRBV29-1	.	TRBJ2-2	many	TGCAGCGCCCAGGCTCCGTCGGGGGAGCTGTTTTTT	CSAQAPSGELFF
TRBV9	TRBD1	TRBJ1-2	many	TGTGCCAGCAGCGCGAGGGACAGCTTTAGCTATGGCTACACCTTC	CASSARDSFSYGYTF
TRBV5-1	.	TRBJ2-2	many	TGCGCCAGCAGCTTGAGGCTGAACACCGGGGAGCTGTTTTTT	CASSLRLNTGELFF
TRBV5-1	TRBD1	TRBJ1-6	many	TGCGCCAGCAGCGCGGGACAGGGGGCTTCACCCCTCCACTTT	CASSAGQGASPLHF
TRBV5-6	.	TRBJ2-2	many	TGTGCCAGCAGCTTGAGGGTACGGTTTGGGAACACCGGGGAGCTGTTTTTT	CASSLRVRFGNTGELFF